The sequence of this T cell receptor (beta chain) was determined in a study of blood T cell repertoires in COVID-19. Study details: The United States, Italy and Spain were the sources of the acute and convalescent COVID-19 samples. Sources were T cells, B-cell-depleted T cells, or PBMCs; the material itself was cDNA or gDNA.

Authors' analysis steps: Reference gene primer amplification gave nucleated cell count estimates. Repertoires were generated with immunoSEQ multiplex PCR, while TCRdb's copy carries only in-frame clones and drops some. Clone size and the V and J calls come from that table; the DNA yielded D and trimming. The table records about 260,000 clones, 80% to 90% of them present only once. The CDR3 runs 14 residues. The germline V and J ends were trimmed by 5 bases and 1 base, with 8 bases remaining between them. Germline CDR1 is MNHEY and CDR2 is SMNVEV (reference sequence). The sequenced sample consisted of peripheral blood. The origin of this receptor is a man aged 60 to 69 with acute or convalescent COVID-19. This chain uses TRBV27 with TRBJ2-2; D uncertain. The CDR3 region has the DNA TGTGCCAGCAGTCCTGGCTTGAACACCGGGGAGCTGTTTTTT. Its protein product is CASSPGLNTGELFF.